A single sample is the source of the 3 T cell receptor beta chains below, sequenced in a study of T cells after yellow fever vaccination. In TCRdb, the 5' RACE reads were re-called with MiXCR into one record per CDR3 protein. This sample carries fewer than 450,000 distinct CDR3 sequences, around 8.1% of them seen once, and the ten largest clones take roughly 15%. This material consisted of PBMCs, taken approximately 47 days after the first yellow fever vaccination. These receptors were collected from a young man who received the YFV17D yellow fever vaccine.

The chain couples TRBV20-1 to TRBJ2-6; D is ambiguous. Germline values: CDR1 DFQATT, CDR2 SNEGSKA (reference sequence). CDR3 length equals 15 residues. The ends were cut back, 4 bases at V and 2 bases at J, with 12 bases in the middle. Here the CDR3 reads CSAINIGPGANVLTF. DNA for the CDR3: TGCAGTGCTATCAACATCGGACCTGGGGCCAACGTCCTGACTTTC.

The gene calls are TRBV7-2 and TRBJ2-3, with a weak D call TRBD1 (5 bases). CDR1 is SGHTA and CDR2 is FQGNSA in the germline V gene. The CDR3 runs 17 residues. Trimming cost V 2 bases and J 2 bases, with 17 bases left between them. This CDR3 reads CASSLPTAPDFTDTQYF. The CDR3 region has the DNA TGTGCCAGCAGCTTACCGACAGCCCCGGATTTCACAGATACGCAGTATTTT.

This clonotype has more than one count but fewer than ten. The chain uses TRBV5-1 and TRBJ2-1, with 7 bases identical to TRBD2. V lost 0 bases to trimming and J lost 7 bases; unmatched junction nucleotides: 10. The CDR3 runs 16 residues. From germline, CDR1 is SGHRS and CDR2 YFSETQ. CDR3 in amino acids: CASSLAVGLGLNEQFF. DNA for the CDR3: TGCGCCAGCAGCTTGGCCGTAGGACTAGGTTTAAATGAGCAGTTCTTC.